The clone carrying this T cell receptor (beta chain) was observed a handful of times. One end of the junction does not line up with germline, which may come from a read error. The data were obtained in a study of T cells after yellow fever vaccination. This CDR3 contains 15 residues. Germline assignment: CDR1 SNHLY and CDR2 FYNNEI. TCRdb called the 5' RACE reads again in MiXCR, with one record for every CDR3 protein. The profile shows 300,000 to 350,000 distinct CDR3 sequences, around 4.3% of them singletons. This sequence was found in a man between 18 and 29 years old who received the YFV17D yellow fever vaccine. The specimen comprised PBMCs, sampled 15 days after the yellow fever booster vaccination. The chain links TRBV2 to TRBJ2-1, with TRBD2 matching over 10 bases. The CDR3 region is CASREGSGGAHEQFF. CDR3 bases: TGTGCCAGCAGGGAAGGGAGCGGGGGGGCCCATGAGCAGTTCTTC.